What follows is one T cell receptor (beta chain) and its context. Its target is unknown. The whole isolated RNA underwent reverse transcription, so sequencing captured expressed TCRB transcripts. The protocol was immunoSEQ multiplex PCR, while the TCRdb copy is restricted to in-frame clones and leaves out a portion. The sample consists of about 370,000 clones, more than 13% of them appearing once. The data originate from a study of beta chain features in type 1 diabetes. Study-wide background: Age, gender, cell numbers and subset yield matched between patients and controls. Study results and caveats: Researchers report that Type 1 diabetes patients had moderately but significantly shorter TCRB CDR3s across all four CD4+ subsets. The study left unresolved whether HLA type influences TCRB rearrangement.

CDR3 size: 15 residues. Germline lookup yields CDR1 LNHDA and CDR2 SQIVND (reference sequence). J lost 5 bases, V lost 3 bases, and 8 bases had no gene match. Cells sorted by CD45RO/CCR7/CD25/CD127/CD95/CD27 comprised CD4+ naive, central memory, regulatory and stem cell-like memory cells. Sample: naive CD4+ T cells from blood. The genes are TRBV19 and TRBJ1-2, with TRBD1 matching 8 bases. The sequence came from a woman in her late teens or twenties in good health. CDR3 protein: CASSMLDRVGYGYTF. The CDR3 DNA follows: TGTGCCAGTAGTATGCTGGACAGGGTAGGATATGGCTACACCTTC.